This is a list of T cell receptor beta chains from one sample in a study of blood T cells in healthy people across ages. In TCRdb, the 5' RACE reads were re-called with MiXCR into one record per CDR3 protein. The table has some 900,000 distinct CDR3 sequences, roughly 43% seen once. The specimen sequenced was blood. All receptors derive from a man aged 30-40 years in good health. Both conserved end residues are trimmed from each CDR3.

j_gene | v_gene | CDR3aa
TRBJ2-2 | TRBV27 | ASSTPDGQSTGELF
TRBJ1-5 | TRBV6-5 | ASSYSPADSNQPQH
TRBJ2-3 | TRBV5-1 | ASSLSKGAPSDTQY
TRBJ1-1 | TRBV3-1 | ASSPVGLRTEAF
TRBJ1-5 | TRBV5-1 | ASSLGQGGQPQH
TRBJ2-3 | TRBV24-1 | ATSDLGGRGTDTQY
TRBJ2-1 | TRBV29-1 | SLSSGRNEQF
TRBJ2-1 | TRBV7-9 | ASSPDGHSYEQH
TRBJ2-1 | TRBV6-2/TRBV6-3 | ASTVRGQGRNNEQF
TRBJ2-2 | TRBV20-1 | SASGGRVGELF
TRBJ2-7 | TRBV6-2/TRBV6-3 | ASSLRSSGSSYEQY
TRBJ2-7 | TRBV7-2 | ASSPPGTGTHEQY
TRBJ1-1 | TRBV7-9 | ASSPLGGVNRGAF
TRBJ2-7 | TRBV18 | ASSPGLAGPYEQY
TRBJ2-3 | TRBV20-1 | SARLAGEGDTQY
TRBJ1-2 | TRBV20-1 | SASSDRGGNDGYT
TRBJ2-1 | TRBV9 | ASSVATSGGSYNEQF
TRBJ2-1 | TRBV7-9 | ASSTGLGDEQF
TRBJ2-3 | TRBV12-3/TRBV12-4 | ASTGRDSADTQY
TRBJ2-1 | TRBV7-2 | ASSLASGGPYNEQF
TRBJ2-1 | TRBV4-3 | ASSQDYRSGWSYNEQF
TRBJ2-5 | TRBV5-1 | ASSPTGAAQETQY
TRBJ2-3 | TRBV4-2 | ASSQVHYPSTDTQY
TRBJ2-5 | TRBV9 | ASSPRQGMYQETQY
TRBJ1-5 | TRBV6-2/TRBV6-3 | ASSETGEVVPQH
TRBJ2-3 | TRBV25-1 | ASRSARHGDTQY